This paragraph covers one T cell receptor beta chain sequence. This clonotype showed up just a few times. Its antigen remains undetermined. Base quality data are lacking; no much larger clone is found one base away. This record comes from a study of T-cell reconstitution after alpha-beta-depleted transplantation in children (dated by TCRdb to about 2016). For context, the study as a whole: T-cell immune reconstitution after TCRalphabeta/CD19-depleted allogeneic hematopoietic cell transplantation in children was quantitatively tracked in the study by means of TCR repertoire profiling. Overall study outcomes, separate from this receptor: In some patients, high TCRbeta diversity at day 60 was attributed to recipient T cells and intrathymic progenitors that had survived conditioning. The apparently early alphabetaT-cell count recovery about two months after transplant was reportedly dependent on only several hundred rapidly expanded clones derived from non-depleted graft cells. Over the following months the frequencies of hyperexpanded clones went down, and after one year T-cell counts and TCRbeta diversity were mostly credited to newly produced T cells.

CDR1 SQVTM and CDR2 ANQGSEA were looked up in the germline V gene. The CDR3 sequence holds 16 residues, the cysteine and phenylalanine included. Of all the DNA, just the CDR3 is kept, 48 bases in frame from base 1. V is pruned by 3 bases and J by 2 bases, leaving 9 bases of the junction without a gene match. Receptors were amplified or captured by PCR. Sequencing relied on an Illumina HiSeq 2500. Molecular barcoding was employed in the preparation of TCR libraries, with unique molecular identifiers being used to normalize TCRbeta repertoire quantification. TCRdb's own reprocessing of the public reads used fastp at Q25 and MiXCR and kept productive beta chains. Here each entry gathers all rows of one CDR3 protein and keeps the most common genes and DNA. The sample yields about 440,000 distinct CDR3 sequences; 43% were counted once. Under 35% of the sample is in the top ten clones. The treatment or condition label, as the study defines it: allogeneic hematopoietic cell transplantation with graft depleted of TCRalphabeta T cells and CD19 B cells. The transplant recipients were children given TCRalphabeta/CD19-depleted allogeneic hematopoietic cell grafts.

Specimen: PBMCs, collected before TCRalphabeta/CD19-depleted stem cell transplant. This TCR derives from a girl aged 2 to 10 with aplastic anemia, due to receive a stem cell transplant. The rearrangement joined TRBV29-1 to TRBJ2-7; 11 central bases correspond to TRBD2. The CDR3 loop reads CSVDGTSGQDPYEQYF. The nucleotides are TGCAGCGTTGATGGGACTAGCGGCCAGGATCCCTACGAGCAGTACTTC.